The next 18 T cell receptor beta chains were all read from a single sample in a study of T cells in Graves' hyperthyroidism and ophthalmopathy. TCR beta CDR3 region amplification was performed from RNA transcripts. The HTBI primer set served for first-round RT-PCR of the TCR CDR3. TCRdb fed the multiplex PCR reads into MiXCR, producing one record per CDR3 protein. Of some 360,000 distinct CDR3 sequences in the sample, 15% to 20% were seen once. Material for sequencing was blood. The origin of the receptors is a woman aged 40 to 55 with Graves' ophthalmopathy.

The genes are TRBV6-1 and TRBJ2-7, with D possibly being TRBD1 (6 bases). V gave up 6 bases and J gave up 3 bases, with 18 bases separating them. This CDR3 contains 15 residues. Germline CDR1 reads MNHNS; CDR2 reads SASEGT. CDR3 in DNA: TGTGCCAGCAGCCAAGCAGCCCCGGACAGCTACGAGCAGTACTTC. Its translation: CASSQAAPDSYEQYF.

This clonotype was detected many times. The J gene is TRBJ1-5, the V gene TRBV6-5, with unresolved D. This CDR3 spans 15 amino acids. With 0 bases removed from V and 4 bases from J, the gap between germline ends came to 10 bases. Germline V gene data show CDR1 as MNHEY and CDR2 as SVGAGI. The CDR3 reads CASSYSKTVNQPQHF. The CDR3 coding sequence is TGTGCCAGCAGTTACTCGAAGACGGTAAATCAGCCCCAGCATTTT.

This chain joins TRBV9 and TRBJ1-5; D gene unclear. The germline gives CDR1 SGDLS, CDR2 YYNGEE. Trimming shortened V by 0 bases and J by 4 bases, and 11 bases separated the two germline ends. This CDR3 contains 15 residues. CDR3 in amino acids: CASSVDGLGNQPQHF. The DNA of the CDR3 is TGTGCCAGCAGCGTAGACGGGTTAGGGAATCAGCCCCAGCATTTT.

This clonotype has ten or more counts. The rearrangement joins TRBV20-1 to TRBJ2-5; D remains unclear. Germline-derived CDR1 and CDR2 are DFQATT and SNEGSKA (reference sequence). The V end was cut by 4 bases, the J end by 1 base, with 7 bases between. CDR3 length: 12 residues. This CDR3 reads CSATRVQETQYF. CDR3 bases: TGCAGTGCTACTAGAGTCCAAGAGACCCAGTACTTC.

This clonotype showed up many times. The chain uses TRBV6-2 or TRBV6-3 and TRBJ2-2; 10 nucleotides align to TRBD2. CDR1 is MNHEY and CDR2 is SVGEGT in the germline V gene. V lost 6 bases, J lost 8 bases, and 6 bases stayed unmatched. The CDR3 spans 14 residues. In DNA, the CDR3 is TGTGCCAGCAGCCGTAGCGGGAGGTCTGGGGAGCTGTTTTTT. As protein: CASSRSGRSGELFF.

The V and J genes are TRBV6-1 and TRBJ1-3; D gene ambiguous. The CDR3 is made up of 15 amino acids. Germline-derived CDR1 and CDR2 are MNHNS and SASEGT. V dropped 2 bases and J dropped 2 bases, with 10 bases sitting between them. CDR3: CASSELRTTGNTIYF. The CDR3 region has the DNA TGTGCCAGCAGTGAACTAAGGACGACTGGAAACACCATATATTTT.

This clonotype was picked up many times. The J gene is TRBJ2-7, the V gene TRBV28; TRBD2 aligns across 8 bases. Per the germline V gene, CDR1 is MDHEN and CDR2 is SYDVKM. V gave up 5 bases and J gave up 1 base; unmatched junction bases: 13. CDR3 length: 17 amino acids. Written as DNA, the CDR3 is TGTGCCAGCAGTCCCCTGGCTAGCGGGCTACCATCCTACGAGCAGTACTTC. This translates into CASSPLASGLPSYEQYF.

The DNA for the CDR3 is TGTGCCAGCAGTGGATCACCAGGGAATTGGAATCAGCCCCAGCATTTT. This encodes CASSGSPGNWNQPQHF. The rearrangement joins TRBV12-3 or TRBV12-4 to TRBJ1-5; TRBD1 is a possible D gene (5 bases). Trimming took 5 bases from V and 4 from J, leaving 18 bases between them. CDR3 length equals 16 residues.

This clonotype occurred many times. The chain employs TRBV29-1 and TRBJ1-1; D ambiguous. V shed 5 bases and J shed 6 bases, with 7 bases lying between them. From germline, CDR1 is SQVTM and CDR2 ANQGSEA. CDR3 size: 10 residues. The chain's CDR3 is CSVSVSEAFF. In DNA, the CDR3 is TGCAGCGTTTCGGTATCTGAAGCTTTCTTT. Drawing the rest from reference TRBV29-1 and TRBJ1-1, the complete variable domain is SAVISQKPSRDICQRGTSLTIQCQVDSQVTMMFWYRQQPGQSLTLIATANQGSEATYESGFVIDKFPISRPNLTFSTLTVSNMSPEDSSIYLCSVSVSEAFFGQGTRLTVV.

This clonotype came up many times. This rearrangement joins TRBV12-3 or TRBV12-4 to TRBJ2-7; D perhaps matches TRBD1 (8 bases). The CDR3 length is 14 residues. The V and J ends lost 7 bases and 2 bases respectively, with 15 bases between them. The chain's CDR3 is CASKRGQATYEQYF. CDR3 DNA: TGTGCCAGCAAGCGGGGACAGGCCACCTACGAGCAGTACTTC.

The chain employs TRBV20-1 and TRBJ1-1; D gene ambiguous. Germline-derived CDR1 and CDR2 are DFQATT and SNEGSKA (reference sequence). The CDR3 is made up of 10 amino acids. The CDR3: CRAQRPEAFF. CDR3 DNA sequence: TGCAGGGCACAGCGACCTGAAGCTTTCTTT.

This clonotype appeared many times. This chain uses TRBV20-1 with TRBJ1-1; a weak D match, TRBD1 (5 bases). Trimming took 6 bases from V and 0 from J, leaving 20 bases between them. The CDR3 sequence is 16 residues long. Looked up from germline, CDR1 is DFQATT and CDR2 is SNEGSKA (reference sequence). Here the CDR3 DNA reads TGCAGTGCCACGTCCCTTATAGGGGCCGTGAACACTGAAGCTTTCTTT. This gives the protein CSATSLIGAVNTEAFF.

A word on this clonotype: A junction boundary mismatches the germline segment, possibly from a read error. V and J are TRBV11-3 and TRBJ2-7; no clear D gene. Germline CDR1 is SGHNT and CDR2 is YENEEA. The CDR3 is 13 amino acids. The CDR3: CASSPLGSSEQYF. The DNA of the CDR3 is TGTGCCAGCAGCCCCCTAGGGTCCTCCGAGCAGTACTTC.

This clonotype showed up just a few times. V and J are TRBV29-1 and TRBJ1-1; 9 bases align to TRBD1. The CDR3 has 13 residues. Germline CDR1 is SQVTM and CDR2 is ANQGSEA. The V segment lost 7 bases and the J segment 4 bases; nucleotides outside the gene matches: 7. The CDR3 region has the DNA TGCAGCGCAAGGACAGGGGAGTTCACTGAAGCTTTCTTT. Its protein is CSARTGEFTEAFF.

To note about this clonotype: A junction boundary mismatches the germline segment, possibly from a read error. The gene calls are TRBV27 and TRBJ1-1; D is uncertain. Germline-derived CDR1 and CDR2 are MNHEY and SMNVEV (reference sequence). The CDR3 contains 14 residues. Here the CDR3 reads CASSLRSVNTEASF. CDR3 bases: TGTGCCAGCAGTTTAAGGTCGGTCAACACTGAAGCTTCATTT.

The chain is built from TRBV12-3 or TRBV12-4 and TRBJ2-7; D possibly corresponds to TRBD1 (6 bases). Trimming left V 2 bases short and J 6 bases short, with 11 bases between. This CDR3 comprises 13 residues. This CDR3 is CASSLTQGTEQYF. In nucleotides, the CDR3 is TGTGCCAGCAGTTTAACTCAGGGGACCGAGCAGTACTTC.

The table lists this clonotype with many counts. This chain joins TRBV11-3 and TRBJ2-7; 14 positions agree with TRBD2. The CDR3 has 21 amino acids. The ends lost 1 base at V and 1 base at J; junction bases unmatched: 15. CDR1 and CDR2 (germline): SGHNT, YENEEA. The CDR3 loop reads CASSLGSPGLAGVRKSYEQYF. CDR3 DNA sequence: TGTGCCAGCAGCTTAGGTTCGCCGGGACTAGCGGGAGTCCGAAAATCCTACGAGCAGTACTTC.

This clonotype was counted ten times or more. The chain combines TRBV7-2 with TRBJ1-1; possibly TRBD1 for D (6 bases). The V and J ends lost 0 bases and 7 bases respectively, with 18 bases between them. Per the germline V gene, CDR1 is SGHTA and CDR2 is FQGNSA. The length of the CDR3 is 16 residues. In nucleotides, the CDR3 is TGTGCCAGCAGCTTAGCCCCTCTCTGGGGGGACAATGAAGCTTTCTTT. Its protein product is CASSLAPLWGDNEAFF. Full variable domain (remainder filled in from reference TRBV7-2 and TRBJ1-1): GAGVSQSPSNKVTEKGKDVELRCDPISGHTALYWYRQSLGQGLEFLIYFQGNSAPDKSGLPSDRFSAERTGGSVSTLTIQRTQQEDSAVYLCASSLAPLWGDNEAFFGQGTRLTVV.